Given below is one T cell receptor beta chain in context. This record comes from a study of T cells in Graves' hyperthyroidism and ophthalmopathy. Authors of the study amplified TCR beta CDR3 regions from RNA transcripts. RT-PCR in the first round (using the HTBI primer set) targeted the TCR CDR3. TCRdb re-analysed the multiplex PCR reads in MiXCR, keeping a single row per CDR3 protein. Of about 350,000 distinct CDR3 sequences listed, around a sixth are singletons. The CDR3 covers 16 residues. Germline trimming cut 5 bases from V and 7 bases from J; bases unmatched to any gene: 10. Sequencing was done on a sample of blood. The clonotype was recovered from a woman aged 35 to 49 with Graves' ophthalmopathy. The chain has TRBV12-3 or TRBV12-4 and TRBJ2-4; 11 bases are a match to TRBD2. As DNA, the CDR3 is TGTGCCAGCAGTGTTAGCGGGGGGGCCGTATCGAACATTCAGTACTTC. This gives the protein CASSVSGGAVSNIQYF.